This T cell receptor (beta chain) comes out of a study of T cell responses to AZD1222 COVID-19 vaccine. The overall study: Analysis merged second doses at about 4 or about 12 weeks.

Sequencing was performed with immunoSEQ multiplex PCR; in TCRdb, only in-frame clones are kept and a portion is missing. The sample lists about 200,000 clones, roughly 88% occurring once. CDR1 and CDR2 (germline): SGHTA, FQGNSA. Deletions cut 4 bases from V and 6 bases from J, with 9 bases between. The CDR3 extends over 12 amino acids. Material: peripheral blood, obtained on day 0 of AZD1222 vaccination. V usage is TRBV7-2 and J usage is TRBJ1-1; possibly TRBD1 for D (5 bases). This clonotype was sampled from an adult in good health. CDR3 sequence (DNA): TGTGCCAGCAGCTCCGGGGGACCTGAAGCTTTCTTT. Encoded protein: CASSSGGPEAFF. The full variable domain, in which reference TRBV7-2 and TRBJ1-1 provide the parts outside the CDR3, is GAGVSQSPSNKVTEKGKDVELRCDPISGHTALYWYRQSLGQGLEFLIYFQGNSAPDKSGLPSDRFSAERTGGSVSTLTIQRTQQEDSAVYLCASSSGGPEAFFGQGTRLTVV.